Shown below are 25 T cell receptor beta chains from a single sample sequenced in a study of T cell responses to AZD1222 COVID-19 vaccine. Using immunoSEQ multiplex PCR, the repertoire was profiled, and TCRdb retains in-frame clones only, with some absent. This repertoire shows around 110,000 clones, roughly 90% found once; its top ten account for about 9.1%. The source was peripheral blood, collected 28 days after the second AZD1222 dose. All receptors derive from an adult who received the AZD1222 COVID-19 vaccine.

This chain joins TRBV7-2 and TRBJ1-1; D might be TRBD1 (6 bases). The CDR3 is made up of 15 amino acids. Germline V gene lookup returns CDR1 SGHTA and CDR2 FQGNSA. Trimming cost V 5 bases and J 6 bases, with 19 bases left between them. CDR3 nucleotide sequence: TGTGCCAGCAGCAGGCCGGGACAAGGGTACGCTGAAGCTTTCTTT. Its translation: CASSRPGQGYAEAFF. The full variable domain, rest sourced from reference TRBV7-2 and TRBJ1-1, is GAGVSQSPSNKVTEKGKDVELRCDPISGHTALYWYRQSLGQGLEFLIYFQGNSAPDKSGLPSDRFSAERTGGSVSTLTIQRTQQEDSAVYLCASSRPGQGYAEAFFGQGTRLTVV.

The rearrangement joins TRBV29-1 to TRBJ2-3; 10 bases map to TRBD1. Germline CDR1 is SQVTM and CDR2 is ANQGSEA. This CDR3 comprises 17 residues. Trimming took 1 base from V and 5 from J; bases not matched to a gene: 12. The chain's CDR3 is CSVEGGGQGKGEDTQYF. In DNA form, the CDR3 reads TGCAGCGTTGAAGGAGGGGGACAGGGGAAGGGTGAAGATACGCAGTATTTT.

This rearrangement joins TRBV4-1 to TRBJ2-7; 7 positions match TRBD1. CDR1 is MGHRA and CDR2 is YSYEKL in the germline V gene. The CDR3 loop spans 14 amino acids. The J segment lost 0 bases and the V segment lost 8 bases, leaving 7 bases of the junction unmatched. The CDR3 DNA sequence: TGCGCCAGCGCCGGGACAGAAACCTCCTACGAGCAGTACTTC. It codes for CASAGTETSYEQYF.

This chain joins TRBV7-8 and TRBJ1-1; 10 bases map to TRBD1. The CDR3 extends over 16 amino acids. Trimming at V came to 1 base and at J to 7 bases, leaving 9 bases not matched to a gene. Germline-derived CDR1 and CDR2 are SGHVS and FQNEAQ. Here the CDR3 DNA reads TGTGCCAGCAGCTTAGGGTGGGGACAGGGGCCCCGTGAAGCTTTCTTT. Amino acids: CASSLGWGQGPREAFF.

The V and J genes are TRBV14 and TRBJ1-2; tentative D call: TRBD1 (6 bases). Germline CDR1 reads SGHDN; CDR2 reads FVKESK. This CDR3 has 15 residues. The V and J ends lost 1 base and 1 base respectively, with 10 bases between them. CDR3 sequence reads: CASSQVDSYNYGYTF. CDR3 nucleotide sequence: TGTGCCAGCAGCCAAGTGGACAGCTATAACTATGGCTACACCTTC.

This clone was seen a single time. The rearrangement joins TRBV4-2 to TRBJ1-2, with a tentative D call TRBD1 (5 bases). Trimming removed 0 bases at V and 8 bases at J, with 10 bases between. CDR1 is LGHNA, CDR2 YNFKEQ, per germline. This CDR3 contains 13 residues. CDR3 bases: TGTGCCAGCAGCCAAGAACGACAGAACGGCTACACCTTC. Its translation is CASSQERQNGYTF.

This clone is a singleton in its sample. The V gene is TRBV4-3, the J gene TRBJ1-5; 7 bases map to TRBD1. The CDR3 length is 16 residues. Germline CDR1 reads LGHNA; CDR2 reads YSLEER. After removal of 2 bases from V and 1 base from J, the junction contained 5 bases not matched to a gene. The CDR3 bases are TGCGCCAGCAGCCAAAACAGGGGTCCAAGCAATCAGCCCCAGCATTTT. Its translation is CASSQNRGPSNQPQHF.

The chain is built from TRBV7-3 and TRBJ2-1; 14 bases agree with TRBD2. The CDR3 totals 15 residues. Germline-derived CDR1 and CDR2 are SGHTA and FQGTGA. J gave up 7 bases and V 4 bases, and 3 bases lay outside the gene matches. Written as DNA, the CDR3 is TGTGCCAGCAGCTCGGGACTAGCGGGAGTAAATGAGCAGTTCTTC. Translated: CASSSGLAGVNEQFF.

V is TRBV20-1 and J is TRBJ2-5, with 7 bases aligning to TRBD2. Germline trimming cut 3 bases from V and 4 bases from J; bases unmatched to any gene: 5. Germline CDR1 and CDR2: DFQATT and SNEGSKA (reference sequence). This CDR3 region has 13 residues. The CDR3 nucleotides read TGCAGTGCTAGTGGGAGGGCCAGAGAGACCCAGTACTTC. Translated, it gives CSASGRARETQYF.

Notes on this clone: Other DNA sequences in the sample encode the same CDR3. The chain is built from TRBV3-1 (or the pseudogene TRBV3-2) and TRBJ1-1; D is undetermined. From germline, CDR1 is LGHDT and CDR2 YNNKEL (reference sequence). The V end was cut by 1 base, the J end by 1 base, with 4 bases between. This CDR3 has 13 amino acids. Here the CDR3 DNA reads TGTGCCAGCAGCCAAGGACAGAACACTGAAGCTTTCTTT. Translating gives CASSQGQNTEAFF.

This rearrangement joins TRBV9 to TRBJ2-1; 7 positions match TRBD1. J gave up 1 base and V 3 bases, and 4 bases lay outside the gene matches. CDR1 is SGDLS and CDR2 is YYNGEE in the germline V gene. The CDR3 totals 15 residues. The chain's CDR3 is CASSETGLSYNEQFF. The CDR3 coding sequence is TGTGCCAGCAGCGAGACAGGGTTGTCCTACAATGAGCAGTTCTTC.

This chain links TRBV28 with TRBJ1-4; D call uncertain. The CDR3 length is 13 residues. The germline V gene has CDR1 MDHEN and CDR2 SYDVKM. The V end was cut by 3 bases, the J end by 6 bases, with 8 bases between. This CDR3 reads CASSFRLDEKLFF. The CDR3 DNA follows: TGTGCCAGCAGTTTTCGACTGGATGAAAAACTGTTTTTT. Full variable domain (outside the CDR3, taken from reference TRBV28 and TRBJ1-4): DVKVTQSSRYLVKRTGEKVFLECVQDMDHENMFWYRQDPGLGLRLIYFSYDVKMKEKGDIPEGYSVSREKKERFSLILESASTNQTSMYLCASSFRLDEKLFFGSGTQLSVL.

The CDR3 loop is CAILRGGYEQYF. DNA for the CDR3: TGTGCCATCCTTCGGGGTGGCTACGAGCAGTACTTC. The chain joins TRBV2 to TRBJ2-7; D may be TRBD2 (5 bases). This CDR3 is 12 amino acids long. V was cut by 10 bases and J by 3 bases, with 13 bases left in between. The germline V gene encodes CDR1 SNHLY and CDR2 FYNNEI.

This clone was recorded once. The chain has TRBV7-2 and TRBJ2-2; D remains unclear. In germline, CDR1 is SGHTA, CDR2 FQGNSA. CDR3 length: 14 amino acids. V was clipped by 5 bases and J by 4 bases, with 11 bases between them. Here the CDR3 DNA reads TGTGCCAGCAGCCTTGTCCGCGTCACCGGGGAGCTGTTTTTT. Protein: CASSLVRVTGELFF. Full variable domain (rest looked up from reference TRBV7-2 and TRBJ2-2): GAGVSQSPSNKVTEKGKDVELRCDPISGHTALYWYRQSLGQGLEFLIYFQGNSAPDKSGLPSDRFSAERTGGSVSTLTIQRTQQEDSAVYLCASSLVRVTGELFFGEGSRLTVL.

The rearrangement joins TRBV10-1 to TRBJ2-2; TRBD1 or TRBD2 may be the D gene (6 bases each). V lost 4 bases, J lost 6 bases, and 12 bases lay in between. CDR1 and CDR2 (germline): WNHNN, SYGVQD (reference sequence). CDR3 length: 14 residues. The CDR3 DNA reads as TGCGCCAGCAGTGCCTACAGGGAGGCCGGGGAGCTGTTTTTT. Its protein is CASSAYREAGELFF.

The chain employs TRBV11-2 and TRBJ2-1, with a weak D call TRBD2 (6 bases). The length of the CDR3 is 11 residues. Germline CDR1 SGHAT, CDR2 FQNNGV. V was pared by 5 bases and J by 7 bases, with 6 bases between. CDR3 sequence reads: CASSRGNEQFF. CDR3 sequence (DNA): TGTGCCAGCAGCCGGGGGAATGAGCAGTTCTTC. The full variable domain, completed using reference TRBV11-2 and TRBJ2-1, is EAGVAQSPRYKIIEKRQSVAFWCNPISGHATLYWYQQILGQGPKLLIQFQNNGVVDDSQLPKDRFSAERLKGVDSTLKIQPAKLEDSAVYLCASSRGNEQFFGPGTRLTVL.

The chain has TRBV18 and TRBJ1-1; D is uncertain. V dropped 2 bases and J dropped 1 base, with 8 bases sitting between them. This CDR3 has 14 amino acids. Germline values: CDR1 KGHSH, CDR2 LQKENI. The CDR3 sequence: CASSPFDGNTEAFF. The DNA for the CDR3 is TGTGCCAGCTCACCATTCGACGGGAACACTGAAGCTTTCTTT.

The V gene is TRBV2, the J gene TRBJ1-2, with D possibly TRBD1 on 6 matching bases. Germline V gene lookup returns CDR1 SNHLY and CDR2 FYNNEI. The CDR3 has 13 residues. Trimming shortened V by 5 bases and J by 4 bases, and 11 bases separated the two germline ends. The CDR3 spells CASSFTGRYGYTF. The DNA for the CDR3 is TGTGCCAGCAGTTTCACAGGGCGCTATGGCTACACCTTC. Together with reference TRBV2 and TRBJ1-2, the CDR3 gives the full variable domain: EPEVTQTPSHQVTQMGQEVILRCVPISNHLYFYWYRQILGQKVEFLVSFYNNEISEKSEIFDDQFSVERPDGSNFTLKIRSTKLEDSAMYFCASSFTGRYGYTFGSGTRLTVV.

The chain combines TRBV3-1 (or the pseudogene TRBV3-2) with TRBJ2-1, with D perhaps TRBD1 (6 bases). Germline CDR1 LGHDT, CDR2 YNNKEL (reference sequence). The ends were cut back, 11 bases at V and 2 bases at J, with 13 bases in the middle. CDR3 length: 13 residues. The CDR3 DNA reads TGTGCCTCCAGTAGGGACACCTACAATGAGCAGTTCTTC. Protein sequence: CASSRDTYNEQFF.

V and J are TRBV30 and TRBJ2-2; D remains ambiguous. This CDR3 has 11 amino acids. Trimming shortened V by 1 base and J by 7 bases, and 4 bases separated the two germline ends. Germline assignment: CDR1 GTSNPN and CDR2 SVGIG (reference sequence). CDR3 residues: CAWSGIGELFF. CDR3 nucleotide sequence: TGTGCCTGGAGTGGGATCGGGGAGCTGTTTTTT.

V gene TRBV30 combines with J gene TRBJ1-5, with 7 bases that match TRBD1. Germline values: CDR1 GTSNPN, CDR2 SVGIG (reference sequence). The CDR3 has 13 residues. DNA for the CDR3: TGTGCTACTACCGGGACAGAGGATCAGCCCCAGCATTTT. Residues: CATTGTEDQPQHF.

The genes are TRBV12-3 or TRBV12-4 and TRBJ2-2; no firm D call. Trimming cost V 6 bases and J 3 bases, with 5 bases left between them. This CDR3 contains 12 residues. The CDR3 region has the DNA TGTGCCAGCAGGAAAGACACCGGGGAGCTGTTTTTT. Its protein is CASRKDTGELFF.

The rearrangement links TRBV27 to TRBJ2-5; D call uncertain. V dropped 6 bases and J dropped 1 base, with 15 bases sitting between them. Germline V lookup: CDR1 MNHEY, CDR2 SMNVEV (reference sequence). This CDR3 is 15 amino acids long. CDR3 region: CASSLRWGFQETQYF. CDR3 bases: TGTGCCAGCAGCCTCCGATGGGGATTCCAAGAGACCCAGTACTTC.

The rearrangement links TRBV3-1 (or the pseudogene TRBV3-2) to TRBJ1-6, with unresolved D. Germline V gene data show CDR1 as LGHDT and CDR2 as YNNKEL (reference sequence). This CDR3 region has 19 residues. Trimming removed 0 bases at V and 0 bases at J, with 15 bases between. CDR3: CASSQDKGLMSSYNSPLHF. In DNA form, the CDR3 reads TGTGCCAGCAGCCAAGATAAGGGCCTCATGAGCTCCTATAATTCACCCCTCCACTTT.

Here the CDR3 reads CASSPQGAYIPIEQYF. The CDR3, as DNA: TGTGCCAGCAGCCCTCAGGGGGCCTACATACCCATCGAGCAGTACTTC. The genes are TRBV5-6 and TRBJ2-7; 8 positions agree with TRBD1. CDR1 SGHDT and CDR2 YYEEEE come from the germline V gene. The V and J ends lost 4 bases and 6 bases, in that order; junction bases with no gene match: 15. The CDR3 extends over 16 amino acids.